The 15 T cell receptor beta chains given below trace back to one sample, sequenced in a study of cytomegalovirus exposure and HLA in healthy donors. The PCR employed 60 Vbeta primers together with 13 Jbeta primers. Measured with immunoSEQ multiplex PCR; TCRdb has only the in-frame clones, and not every one. The data show 210,000 or so clones, approximately 82% seen once. Sequences were obtained from PBMCs. The receptors stem from a man aged 18 to 29 in good health and CMV-seronegative.

The chain combines TRBV29-1 with TRBJ1-1; D unresolved. CDR1 and CDR2 (germline): SQVTM, ANQGSEA. Trimming cost V 3 bases and J 3 bases, with 11 bases left between them. The CDR3 has 13 residues. This chain's CDR3 is CSVEPLAYTEAFF. The CDR3 DNA follows: TGCAGCGTTGAGCCCCTAGCGTACACTGAAGCTTTCTTT.

The chain is built from TRBV15 and TRBJ2-1; weak D call: TRBD1 (5 bases). Germline V gene lookup returns CDR1 LNHNV and CDR2 YYDKDF (reference sequence). This CDR3 has 13 residues. V dropped 9 bases and J dropped 5 bases, with 14 bases sitting between them. CDR3 nucleotides: TGTGCCACTCAGGGAAAGCCTAACAATGAGCAGTTCTTC. Its protein is CATQGKPNNEQFF.

The chain carries TRBV19 and TRBJ2-7; TRBD1 matches 10 bases. In germline, CDR1 is LNHDA, CDR2 SQIVND (reference sequence). V was pared by 9 bases and J by 0 bases, with 2 bases of the junction left unmatched. The length of the CDR3 is 13 residues. The CDR3 loop is CASRDRGSYEQYF. The CDR3 region has the DNA TGTGCCAGCAGGGACAGGGGCTCCTACGAGCAGTACTTC.

The chain is built from TRBV6-1 and TRBJ2-7; 9 bases are a match to TRBD1. Germline V gene lookup returns CDR1 MNHNS and CDR2 SASEGT. J was trimmed by 3 bases and V by 10 bases; bases with no gene match: 7. The length of the CDR3 is 13 residues. CDR3 region: CAIARDRDYEQYF. CDR3 bases: TGTGCCATCGCCCGGGACAGGGACTACGAGCAGTACTTC.

CDR3 coding DNA: TGTGCCAGCAGGCCCGGGGGGACCTCCTACGAGCAGTACTTC. Encoded protein: CASRPGGTSYEQYF. The chain couples TRBV6-5 to TRBJ2-5, with 7 bases aligning to TRBD2. The J call could be wrong; TRBJ2-7 is a better fit for the DNA end. The germline V gene has CDR1 MNHEY and CDR2 SVGAGI. This CDR3 region has 14 residues.

The V gene is TRBV30, the J gene TRBJ1-2; no clear D. In germline, CDR1 is GTSNPN, CDR2 SVGIG (reference sequence). CDR3 length: 14 amino acids. V was pared by 3 bases and J by 3 bases, with 14 bases between. The CDR3 here is CAWREGSTHYGYTF. CDR3 DNA: TGTGCCTGGAGGGAGGGCAGCACCCACTATGGCTACACCTTC.

There are a few counts of this clone. The V call is TRBV9, the J call TRBJ1-5; D is unresolved. CDR3 length: 13 residues. CDR1 and CDR2 from the germline V gene are SGDLS and YYNGEE. Trimming took 0 bases from V and 9 from J, leaving 10 bases between them. The CDR3, as DNA: TGTGCCAGCAGCGTAGGATCCTTCAGGCCCCAGCATTTT. It codes for CASSVGSFRPQHF.

The DNA for the CDR3 is TGCGCCAGCAGTCAACCCCCCGCGGAGACCCAGTACTTC. This gives the protein CASSQPPAETQYF. The chain carries TRBV23-1 and TRBJ2-5; D is unclear. TRBV23-1 qualifies as an ORF whose function is uncertain. The CDR3 has 13 amino acids. Trimming removed 2 bases from V and 5 bases from J, with 9 bases in between.

The rearrangement joins TRBV4-1 to TRBJ2-5, with D tentatively TRBD2 (6 bases). Trimming took 5 bases from V and 5 from J, leaving 21 bases between them. CDR3 length: 16 residues. Germline V lookup: CDR1 MGHRA, CDR2 YSYEKL. Here the CDR3 DNA reads TGCGCCAGCAGCTACCGAGCGGGCTCAGGAGGGGAGACCCAGTACTTC. It translates to CASSYRAGSGGETQYF.

This sequence joins TRBV28 and TRBJ1-5; 10 bases match TRBD1. V lost 7 bases, J lost 3 bases, and 6 bases stayed unmatched. CDR1 is MDHEN, CDR2 SYDVKM, per germline. The CDR3 is 15 amino acids. CDR3 DNA: TGTGCCAGCACCTGGGGGACAGGGGTCAATCAGCCCCAGCATTTT. This codes for CASTWGTGVNQPQHF.

V and J are TRBV6-1 and TRBJ2-1, with TRBD2 matching over 8 bases. This CDR3 comprises 15 residues. V trimming: 1 base; J trimming: 10 bases; junction bases outside the gene matches: 9. The germline gives CDR1 MNHNS, CDR2 SASEGT. Here the CDR3 reads CASSEGLAGLGEQFF. CDR3 nucleotides: TGTGCCAGCAGTGAAGGGCTAGCGGGTCTTGGAGAGCAGTTCTTC.

The genes are TRBV29-1 and TRBJ2-1, with 10 bases that match TRBD2. The CDR3 is 12 amino acids. V dropped 6 bases and J dropped 10; count of bases not matched to a gene: 6. Germline lookup yields CDR1 SQVTM and CDR2 ANQGSEA. The CDR3 here is CSVRTSGYEQFF. For the CDR3, the DNA is TGCAGCGTGAGGACTAGCGGCTACGAGCAGTTCTTC.

The chain recombines TRBV2 with TRBJ1-2, with D unresolved. This CDR3 has 13 residues. Germline CDR1 SNHLY, CDR2 FYNNEI. Trimming took off 6 bases at V and 1 base at J, with 9 bases between the two ends. CDR3 residues: CASSPQNNYGYTF. In nucleotides, the CDR3 is TGTGCCAGCAGCCCACAAAATAACTATGGCTACACCTTC.

The CDR3 nucleotides read TGTGCCAGCAGTGAAGCAGCTAGGGGCGGCGAGCAGTACTTC. It encodes CASSEAARGGEQYF. The rearrangement uses TRBV6-1 and TRBJ2-7; D possibly corresponds to TRBD1 (5 bases). V lost 0 bases, J lost 6 bases, and 12 bases lay in between. Germline V gene data show CDR1 as MNHNS and CDR2 as SASEGT. The CDR3 is made up of 14 amino acids.

The chain joins TRBV7-9 to TRBJ1-1; D unresolved. Germline lookup yields CDR1 SEHNR and CDR2 FQNEAQ (reference sequence). The length of the CDR3 is 11 residues. V was shortened by 11 bases and J by 4 bases, with 11 bases between the two germline ends. CDR3 sequence (DNA): TGTGCCCCTTCGTCGAGCACTGAAGCTTTCTTT. Translated: CAPSSSTEAFF. Complete variable domain (other parts from reference TRBV7-9 and TRBJ1-1): DTGVSQNPRHKITKRGQNVTFRCDPISEHNRLYWYRQTLGQGPEFLTYFQNEAQLEKSRLLSDRFSAERPKGSFSTLEIQRTEQGDSAMYLCAPSSSTEAFFGQGTRLTVV.